These 2 T cell receptor beta chains were all obtained from the same sample, sequenced in a study of technical replicates of blood from a few donors. The protocol was immunoSEQ multiplex PCR, while the TCRdb copy is restricted to in-frame clones and leaves out a portion. Among tens of thousands of clones listed, around 96% were seen once. The sequenced sample was T cells isolated from PBMCs. All receptors derive from a human donor in good health.

The chain couples TRBV5-6 to TRBJ1-3; tentatively, D is TRBD1 (6 bases). The length of the CDR3 is 15 residues. Deletions cut 1 base from V and 0 bases from J, with 8 bases between. Germline CDR1 and CDR2: SGHDT and YYEEEE. In DNA, the CDR3 is TGTGCCAGCAGCTTGCGGGGACACTCTGGAAACACCATATATTTT. Translating gives CASSLRGHSGNTIYF.

This chain joins TRBV7-3 and TRBJ2-1; unclear D gene. CDR3 length equals 15 residues. Germline V gives CDR1 SGHTA, CDR2 FQGTGA. V dropped 0 bases and J dropped 0 bases, with 6 bases sitting between them. Here the CDR3 DNA reads TGTGCCAGCAGCTTAACGGCTAGCTCCTACAATGAGCAGTTCTTC. Protein product: CASSLTASSYNEQFF.